Below, 14 T cell receptor beta chains from the same sample are listed, as sequenced in a study of vaccination and CD4 T cells after COVID-19. Sequence data for DNA of cultured CD4+ T cells were generated by the Oncomine TCR Beta short-read assay. TCRdb independently ran MiXCR on the PCR reads; one entry per CDR3 protein. The table records approximately 16,000 distinct CDR3 sequences, less than 75% of them present only once. What these receptors recognize is not known. The treatment here: roughly 10-day PBMC culture with coronavirus spike peptide pools or control peptides (ViraFEST assay). The sequenced sample consisted of CD4+ T cells from blood, cultured in vitro. These receptors were taken from a human donor who had recovered from COVID-19.

This clonotype was observed a few times. The gene calls are TRBV20-1 and TRBJ1-1; TRBD1 might be the D (5 bases). The CDR3 is 12 residues long. The germline gives CDR1 DFQATT, CDR2 SNEGSKA (reference sequence). Trimming cost V 5 bases and J 3 bases, with 10 bases left between them. The chain's CDR3 is CSASQGDTEAFF. The CDR3 bases are TGCAGTGCTTCCCAAGGGGACACTGAAGCTTTCTTT.

The V call is TRBV2, the J call TRBJ1-6; no firm D call. There are 13 residues in the CDR3. Trimming stripped 6 bases from V and 6 bases from J, with 9 bases between. Germline CDR1 and CDR2: SNHLY and FYNNEI. CDR3 DNA sequence: TGTGCCAGCAGGGCAGCCCCTAATTCACCCCTCCACTTT. Protein sequence: CASRAAPNSPLHF. Full variable domain (outside the CDR3, taken from reference TRBV2 and TRBJ1-6): EPEVTQTPSHQVTQMGQEVILRCVPISNHLYFYWYRQILGQKVEFLVSFYNNEISEKSEIFDDQFSVERPDGSNFTLKIRSTKLEDSAMYFCASRAAPNSPLHFGNGTRLTVT.

This chain connects TRBV27 to TRBJ2-7; D call uncertain. Trimming pared 2 bases from V and 3 bases from J, leaving 14 bases between. Germline V gene sequence: CDR1 MNHEY, CDR2 SMNVEV (reference sequence). This CDR3 is 15 amino acids long. The CDR3 DNA follows: TGTGCCAGCAGTTTAGCCTCCCGAGTCAACTACGAGCAGTACTTC. This gives the protein CASSLASRVNYEQYF.

The gene calls are TRBV2 and TRBJ1-4; perhaps TRBD1 as D (6 bases). Trimming removed 7 bases from V and 8 bases from J, with 14 bases in between. CDR3 length equals 13 residues. Germline V gives CDR1 SNHLY, CDR2 FYNNEI. CDR3 in amino acids: CASTGQIAEKLFF. CDR3 nucleotide sequence: TGTGCCAGCACCGGACAGATCGCCGAAAAACTGTTTTTT.

J is TRBJ2-7 and V is TRBV28, with 10 bases that match TRBD2. The trim removed 6 bases at V and 2 bases at J, leaving 4 bases unmatched. The germline V gene encodes CDR1 MDHEN and CDR2 SYDVKM. CDR3 length equals 14 residues. CDR3 protein: CASSPGLAAYEQYF. CDR3 bases: TGTGCCAGCAGCCCAGGACTAGCGGCCTACGAGCAGTACTTC.

This clonotype was counted a few times. The J gene is TRBJ2-6, the V gene TRBV2, with D hard to call. With 5 bases removed from V and 0 bases from J, the gap between germline ends came to 8 bases. Germline lookup yields CDR1 SNHLY and CDR2 FYNNEI. The CDR3 is 15 amino acids. The chain's CDR3 is CASSRLASGANVLTF. DNA for the CDR3: TGTGCCAGCAGTAGACTGGCCTCTGGGGCCAACGTCCTGACTTTC.

J is TRBJ1-6 and V is TRBV6-1, with 7 nucleotides matching TRBD1. This CDR3 contains 12 residues. Germline CDR1 is MNHNS and CDR2 is SASEGT. J gave up 10 bases and V 7 bases, and 4 bases lay outside the gene matches. The CDR3 DNA reads as TGTGCCAGCACGGCAGGGGGATCACCCCTCCACTTT. Its protein is CASTAGGSPLHF.

This clonotype was seen only a few times. V gene TRBV11-2 combines with J gene TRBJ1-2; D may be TRBD1 (5 bases). The CDR3 is 13 amino acids. Germline V gene lookup returns CDR1 SGHAT and CDR2 FQNNGV. Trimming removed 5 bases at V and 5 bases at J, with 12 bases between. This CDR3 reads CASSPLGDYGYTF. In DNA form, the CDR3 reads TGTGCCAGCAGCCCTTTAGGGGATTATGGCTACACCTTC.

J is TRBJ2-3 and V is TRBV10-3; 9 nucleotides match TRBD2. CDR1 is ENHRY and CDR2 is SYGVKD in the germline V gene. The V gene end was trimmed by 5 bases and the J gene end by 2 bases; junction bases not matched to a gene: 5. CDR3 length: 15 amino acids. The CDR3, as DNA: TGTGCCATCAGTCCAGGACTAGCGTTCACAGATACGCAGTATTTT. It yields the protein CAISPGLAFTDTQYF.

V gene TRBV2 combines with J gene TRBJ2-3; D ambiguous. This CDR3 is 12 amino acids long. Trimming shortened V by 3 bases and J by 2 bases, and 3 bases separated the two germline ends. Germline CDR1 is SNHLY and CDR2 is FYNNEI. CDR3 in DNA: TGTGCCAGCAGTGAGATCACAGATACGCAGTATTTT. It specifies CASSEITDTQYF.

The chain is built from TRBV7-9 and TRBJ2-3; D is uncertain. The CDR3 runs to 14 residues. Trimming took 5 bases from V and 7 from J, leaving 16 bases between them. Germline V gene data show CDR1 as SEHNR and CDR2 as FQNEAQ (reference sequence). The CDR3 nucleotides are TGTGCCAGCAGCCTCGATGGCGGTGGCCATACGCAGTATTTT. Translated, it gives CASSLDGGGHTQYF.

The V gene is TRBV20-1, the J gene TRBJ2-1; 10 positions match TRBD2. This CDR3 spans 19 amino acids. Trimming cost V 1 base and J 8 bases; bases outside gene matches: 20. Germline assignment: CDR1 DFQATT and CDR2 SNEGSKA (reference sequence). CDR3 protein: CSARAASGSEWAKIDEQFF. DNA for the CDR3: TGCAGTGCTAGAGCGGCTAGCGGGAGCGAATGGGCAAAGATCGATGAGCAGTTCTTC.

V and J are TRBV28 and TRBJ1-4; 9 positions agree with TRBD1. V lost 6 bases and J lost 7; bases outside the gene matches: 9. The CDR3 spans 15 residues. Germline values: CDR1 MDHEN, CDR2 SYDVKM. The CDR3 loop reads CASRPVGTGSEKLFF. The CDR3 nucleotides are TGTGCCAGCAGACCTGTTGGGACAGGGAGTGAAAAACTGTTTTTT.

This clonotype was counted only a few times. CDR3 region: CATSDQKTSGIEGGELFF. Written as DNA, the CDR3 is TGTGCCACCAGTGACCAAAAAACTAGCGGGATAGAGGGCGGGGAGCTGTTTTTT. V usage is TRBV24-1 and J usage is TRBJ2-2, with 10 positions matching TRBD2. The CDR3 runs to 18 residues. From germline, CDR1 is KGHDR and CDR2 SFDVKD. V lost 4 bases, J lost 7 bases, and 14 bases stayed unmatched.